Listed below are T cell receptor beta chains from one sample, sequenced in a study of regulatory T cells in long-lasting Graves disease. Via MiXCR, TCRdb re-called the multiplex PCR reads, giving one row per CDR3 protein. The repertoire includes roughly 470,000 distinct CDR3 sequences, around 21% of them detected once, and 6.5% to 10% sits in the top ten. The sample here was peripheral blood mononuclear cells (PBMCs), taken when the disease was refractory, from a patient treated with antithyroid drugs. These TCRs come from a female donor with Graves disease. CDR3s include the opening cysteine and the closing phenylalanine or tryptophan. Each record gives: V gene, CDR3 protein.

TRBV3-1	CASSPDPTGGYGYTF
TRBV24-1	CATSDSNGPAGAFF
TRBV7-2	CASNNPTSANEQFF
TRBV6-1	CASSRRSSGSGETQYF
TRBV7-2	CASSLHPDSGQETQYF
TRBV6-1	CASTTGLRMGNQPQHF
TRBV28	CASSFTGSNLPQHF
TRBV6-1	CASSPLTGTYEQYF
TRBV20-1	CSASIRGRGEQFF
TRBV13	CASSLERTGEISGYTF
TRBV11-2	CASSSTQVSTGELFF
TRBV5-1	CASSPQDYGYTF
TRBV2	CASSVALAKNIQYF
TRBV3-1	CASSQGRIQGETQYF
TRBV19	CASSIDPGRLNTEAFF
TRBV19	CASSLGGRAGAKNIQYF
TRBV3-1	CASSQGASGRGNEQFF
TRBV18	CASSGDGNQPQHF
TRBV5-5	CASSIDTFRSGNTIYF
TRBV12-3/TRBV12-4	CASSLGAENTEAFF